This T cell receptor beta chain was documented in a study of beta chain features in type 1 diabetes (dated by TCRdb to about 2018). General notes on the study: Mean age, gender distribution, total cell number and subset yield were not different between patients and healthy donors. The study compared TCRB repertoires of sorted circulating CD4+ T cell subsets between recently diagnosed type 1 diabetes patients and matched healthy donors. A total of 100 million to 110 million sorted cells were examined across all samples, and a strong correlation was observed between cell number per subset and RNA yield. Regulatory and stem cell-like memory subsets were obtained from only 8 patients and roughly 8 healthy donors, while naive and central memory subsets were obtained from all 30 or so donors. The study at large found these results: Naive, central memory and regulatory TCRB repertoires appeared to be more alike among patients than among healthy donors. PCR might favor shorter templates, but patient and control samples were amplified and corrected together, so any skew would affect both groups equally. At VDJ recombination sites, patients with type 1 diabetes made fewer insertions and deleted more nucleotides, a pattern implying thymic rearrangement abnormalities. Type 1 diabetes patients showed a moderate but significant shortening of TCRB CDR3 length in all four CD4+ subsets. Because cDNA was sequenced instead of genomic DNA, highly expressing activated cells could be over-represented, though the groups showed no difference in activation or CD3 levels. Only small numbers of individuals were included in the HLA sub-analyses, which left unresolved whether HLA type had any influence on TCRB rearrangement.

The entire amount of isolated RNA was reverse transcribed using the High Capacity cDNA Reverse Transcription Kit, so the sequenced TCRB transcripts were expressed ones. Deep immunoSEQ sequencing was performed on naive, central memory and regulatory T cell samples, with an average of around 3.5 million total reads per sample. After sorted cells were lysed in RLT buffer, RNA was extracted with DNase-treated RNeasy Micro or Mini kits, with the choice depending on cell number. Each cell subset was processed on its own to prevent cross-contamination, while patient and healthy donor samples were processed together. The immunoSEQ multiplex PCR was used to amplify TCRB sequences from cDNA, yielding 87-bp fragments that span the CDR3 region. Sequencing of the amplicons was done on the Illumina HiSeq platform. As for the original processing: Synthetic template baselines were used to correct PCR bias computationally, reads within Hamming distance 2 were collapsed, and singletons that could not be merged were discarded. Reads were aligned against IMGT to assign V, D and J genes, CDR3 length and insertions or deletions at six rearrangement sites. Within each subset, clonotype counts were normalized to sorted cell number, and only after that were true diversity and Gini coefficients computed with the tcR R package. Repertoire sharing was quantified using the overlap coefficient calculated on TCRB nucleotide sequences. Drawn from immuneACCESS, this table holds only the in-frame rearrangements with V and J called that TCRdb kept. Clones are partly lost; checked studies trace under half to an unresolved V gene and leave the rest unexplained. The V and J calls and clone size come from that table; D and trimming were worked out from the DNA. The sample table shows about 160,000 clones, and around 8.4% are seen once. Clones ranked in the top ten supply approximately 0.54% of the sample.

The CDR3, cysteine through phenylalanine, is 12 amino acids long. The CDR3 DNA has 36 bases and is translated from base 1. V is clipped by 3 bases and J by 6 bases, and the sequence between their germline boundaries is 12 bases long. Per the germline V gene (reference sequence), GTSNPN is the CDR1 and SVGIG is the CDR2. This clone was seen many times. No cognate antigen has been identified for it. No clone much larger than this one lies a single base away; base qualities are absent. Each donor gave one peripheral blood draw, approximately 0.11 L on average, collected into heparinised tubes. Naive, central memory, regulatory and stem cell-like memory CD4+ T cells were sorted on a BD FACSAria II using a panel including CD45RO, CCR7, CD25, CD127, CD95 and CD27. A purity above 95% was achieved for all sorted populations. PBMCs were isolated immediately by Lymphoprep density gradient centrifugation and stained directly without culture. Samples were stained and sorted in pairs, with one healthy donor and one patient per experiment, so that batch effects were minimized.

The chain joins TRBV30 to TRBJ2-7; no confident D gene assignment can be made. The specimen sequenced was central memory CD4+ T cells from blood. The TCR comes from a woman between 18 and 29 years old with type 1 diabetes. In nucleotides, the sequence is TGTGCCTGGAGCTACTCCGCCGGCGAGCAGTACTTC. It translates to CAWSYSAGEQYF.